The 15 T cell receptor beta chains in this list originate from one sample, sequenced in a study of blood T cell repertoires in COVID-19. Sequenced by immunoSEQ multiplex PCR; TCRdb stores in-frame clones only, minus some. The sample lists about 260,000 clones; 70% to 90% were seen once. Material: peripheral blood. These receptors were taken from a man between 18 and 29 years old with active or convalescent COVID-19.

In DNA form, the CDR3 reads TGTGCCAGCAGCAAAGCGGAGGGGGCCTTCGAGGAAAAACTGTTTTTT. This sequence encodes CASSKAEGAFEEKLFF. The rearrangement links TRBV21-1 to TRBJ1-4; the DNA was not used to check the table's D call, TRBD1. TRBV21-1 is termed a pseudogene. The CDR3 spans 16 residues.

The V call is TRBV24-1, the J call TRBJ1-1; 8 nucleotides line up with TRBD1. Trimming removed 4 bases from V and 12 bases from J; junction bases left unmatched: 6. CDR1 is KGHDR and CDR2 is SFDVKD in the germline V gene. CDR3 size: 12 residues. The CDR3 loop reads CATSDLDRVPFF. CDR3 nucleotides: TGTGCCACCAGTGACCTGGACAGGGTACCTTTCTTT.

The chain uses TRBV6-5 and TRBJ1-5; 8 bases match TRBD1. V lost 8 bases, J lost 3 bases, and 6 bases stayed unmatched. The V gene's germline CDR1 is MNHEY and CDR2 SVGAGI. The CDR3 consists of 14 residues. The CDR3 coding sequence is TGTGCCAGCCAAGGGACAGGCATCAATCAGCCCCAGCATTTT. Protein sequence: CASQGTGINQPQHF.

The V call is TRBV6-5, the J call TRBJ2-1; D is uncertain. This CDR3 is built from 15 residues. Deletions cut 5 bases from V and 5 bases from J, with 16 bases between. CDR1 MNHEY and CDR2 SVGAGI come from the germline V gene. This CDR3 reads CASSPSPLGDNEQFF. As DNA, the CDR3 is TGTGCCAGCAGTCCCTCCCCGTTAGGAGACAATGAGCAGTTCTTC.

The chain has TRBV9 and TRBJ1-4; 9 bases align to TRBD1. Germline lookup yields CDR1 SGDLS and CDR2 YYNGEE. V lost 0 bases, J lost 10 bases, and 7 bases stayed unmatched. This CDR3 spans 15 amino acids. As DNA, the CDR3 is TGTGCCAGCAGCGTAGAGGGACAGGGTTTCGGAAAACTGTTTTTT. It codes for CASSVEGQGFGKLFF.

The chain carries TRBV3-1 (or the pseudogene TRBV3-2) and TRBJ2-4, with D possibly matching TRBD2 (6 bases). Trimming pared 2 bases from V and 8 bases from J, leaving 16 bases between. The CDR3 has 15 amino acids. In germline, CDR1 is LGHDT, CDR2 YNNKEL (reference sequence). The CDR3: CASSQLGGSGYIQYF. CDR3 nucleotide sequence: TGTGCCAGCAGCCAACTGGGAGGCAGTGGTTACATTCAGTACTTC.

This clone was found once. The chain joins TRBV5-3 to TRBJ1-5, with D possibly TRBD1 on 5 matching bases. TRBV5-3 is an ORF, with its function uncertain. V gave up 1 base and J gave up 5 bases, with 16 bases separating them. The CDR3 contains 16 residues. The CDR3 bases are TGTGCCAGAAGCTTGTCGGGCAGGGCCAAATATCAGCCCCAGCATTTT. Translated, it gives CARSLSGRAKYQPQHF.

This clone appeared many times. This chain connects TRBV3-1 (or the pseudogene TRBV3-2) to TRBJ1-2, with D tentatively TRBD1 (6 bases). Germline CDR1 and CDR2: LGHDT and YNNKEL (reference sequence). V gave up 2 bases and J gave up 7 bases, with 11 bases separating them. This CDR3 has 13 residues. The CDR3 coding sequence is TGTGCCAGCAGCCAACCAGACAGGTCTGGCTACACCTTC. Translated, it gives CASSQPDRSGYTF.

This chain connects TRBV29-1 to TRBJ1-4; no definite D call. The germline V gene has CDR1 SQVTM and CDR2 ANQGSEA. The ends were cut back, 4 bases at V and 7 bases at J, with 7 bases in the middle. The CDR3 runs 11 residues. Here the CDR3 DNA reads TGCAGCGTTGTTAGAAGTGAAAAACTGTTTTTT. This sequence encodes CSVVRSEKLFF.

The chain carries TRBV3-1 (or the pseudogene TRBV3-2) and TRBJ1-5, with D possibly TRBD1 on 6 matching bases. The V end lost 4 bases, the J end lost 10 bases, and 17 bases lay between the germline ends. Germline V gene data show CDR1 as LGHDT and CDR2 as YNNKEL (reference sequence). The CDR3 consists of 14 residues. The CDR3 DNA sequence: TGTGCCAGCAGCCCGACAGGTGGTTTGGGTCCCCAGCATTTT. Its protein is CASSPTGGLGPQHF.

The chain has TRBV29-1 and TRBJ2-7; D ambiguous. Germline CDR1 SQVTM, CDR2 ANQGSEA. The CDR3 is 12 amino acids. Trimming removed 5 bases from V and 2 bases from J, with 10 bases in between. CDR3 protein: CSVRYGPYEQYF. In DNA form, the CDR3 reads TGCAGCGTTAGATACGGTCCCTACGAGCAGTACTTC.

The chain links TRBV28 to TRBJ1-2, with 7 bases identical to TRBD1. There are 16 residues in the CDR3. In germline, CDR1 is MDHEN, CDR2 SYDVKM. The DNA for the CDR3 is TGTGCTCAAAAAGAGGGGAACTGGGGACAGAATTATGGCTACACCTTC. This translates into CAQKEGNWGQNYGYTF.

This clone was counted between two and nine times. The rearrangement uses TRBV30 and TRBJ2-7, with 10 bases fitting TRBD2. This CDR3 is 12 amino acids long. Germline CDR1 reads GTSNPN; CDR2 reads SVGIG (reference sequence). The trim removed 6 bases at V and 7 bases at J, leaving 6 bases unmatched. The chain's CDR3 is CACLAGAREQYF. Here the CDR3 DNA reads TGTGCCTGTCTAGCGGGAGCAAGGGAGCAGTACTTC.

The chain recombines TRBV18 with TRBJ2-5; tentative D call: TRBD1 (6 bases). The CDR3 is 14 residues long. V shed 5 bases and J shed 5 bases, with 15 bases lying between them. Germline CDR1 KGHSH, CDR2 LQKENI. CDR3 in amino acids: CASSLQGTEETQYF. CDR3 nucleotides: TGTGCCAGCTCATTACAGGGTACGGAGGAGACCCAGTACTTC. The variable domain in full, completed from reference TRBV18 and TRBJ2-5, reads NAGVMQNPRHLVRRRGQEARLRCSPMKGHSHVYWYRQLPEEGLKFMVYLQKENIIDESGMPKERFSAEFPKEGPSILRIQQVVRGDSAAYFCASSLQGTEETQYFGPGTRLLVL.

The chain joins TRBV3-1 (or the pseudogene TRBV3-2) to TRBJ2-7, with 12 bases aligning to TRBD2. Germline CDR1 reads LGHDT; CDR2 reads YNNKEL (reference sequence). The CDR3 covers 17 residues. The J segment lost 4 bases and the V segment lost 0 bases, leaving 7 bases of the junction unmatched. The DNA for the CDR3 is TGTGCCAGCAGCCAAGACAGGCTAGCGGGAGGGTTATACGAGCAGTACTTC. Its translation: CASSQDRLAGGLYEQYF.